What follows describes a single T cell receptor beta chain. It has no known antigen specificity. No much larger clonotype is one base removed from it; base qualities were not supplied. All of the isolated RNA was reverse transcribed with the High Capacity cDNA Reverse Transcription Kit, so expressed TCRB transcripts were sequenced. Deep immunoSEQ sequencing was applied to naive, central memory and regulatory T cell samples, giving an average of roughly 3.5 million total reads per sample. Sorted cells were lysed in RLT buffer and RNA was extracted with DNase-treated RNeasy Micro or Mini kits, depending on cell number. Each cell subset was processed separately to prevent cross-contamination, with patient and healthy donor samples processed together. The immunoSEQ multiplex PCR was used to amplify TCRB sequences from cDNA, generating 87-bp fragments that spanned the CDR3 region. Sequencing of the amplicons was done on the Illumina HiSeq platform. Turning to the authors' computational methods: Synthetic template baselines were used to correct PCR bias computationally, reads within Hamming distance 2 were collapsed, and singletons that could not be merged were discarded. By aligning reads against IMGT, V, D and J genes, CDR3 length, and insertions or deletions at six rearrangement sites were assigned. Within each subset, clonotype counts were normalized to sorted cell number, after which true diversity and Gini coefficients were computed with the tcR R package. Repertoire sharing was quantified using the overlap coefficient calculated on TCRB nucleotide sequences. This is the immuneACCESS table as TCRdb keeps it, with only in-frame sequences that have V and J called. A part of the clones is gone; compared with another copy, unresolved V genes explain less than half, and the rest is unexplained. The V and J calls and the clone size are those of that table, but D and trimming were determined from the DNA. The sample table contains about 390,000 clones; only one count was recorded for around 10% of them. Together, the top ten hold 0.45% to 0.65% of the sample.

V was cut back by 7 bases and J by 0 bases, leaving a gap of 16 bases between them. CDR1 SNHLY and CDR2 FYNNEI are derived from the germline V gene. CDR3 length: 15 amino acids, cysteine to phenylalanine. Only the CDR3 DNA is retained, 45 bases long and in frame from the first base. A single peripheral blood draw of approximately 120 mL on average was collected from each donor into heparinised tubes. A BD FACSAria II was used to sort naive, central memory, regulatory and stem cell-like memory CD4+ T cells with a panel that included CD45RO, CCR7, CD25, CD127, CD95 and CD27. All sorted populations exceeded 98% purity. Right away, PBMCs were isolated by Lymphoprep density gradient centrifugation and were stained directly, with no culture step. Samples were stained and sorted in pairs, with one healthy donor and one patient per experiment, so that batch effects were minimized. The sample belongs to a study of beta chain features in type 1 diabetes (dated by TCRdb to 2016 to 2019). Regarding the study in general: Patients and healthy donors did not differ in mean age, gender distribution, total cell number or subset yield. Across all samples, roughly 110,000,000 sorted cells were examined, and cell number per subset correlated strongly with RNA yield. In the study, TCRB repertoires of sorted circulating CD4+ T cell subsets from recently diagnosed type 1 diabetes patients were compared with those of matched healthy donors. Naive and central memory subsets were obtained from all 28 donors, but regulatory and stem cell-like memory subsets were isolated from only 8 patients and roughly eight healthy donors.

Results and caveats for the whole study, not just this receptor: At VDJ recombination sites, patients with type 1 diabetes made fewer insertions and deleted more nucleotides, a pattern implying thymic rearrangement abnormalities. Only small numbers of individuals were included in the HLA sub-analyses, which left unresolved whether HLA type had any influence on TCRB rearrangement. Because cDNA was sequenced instead of genomic DNA, highly expressing activated cells could be over-represented, though the groups showed no difference in activation or CD3 levels. Type 1 diabetes patients showed a moderate but significant shortening of TCRB CDR3 length in all four CD4+ subsets. Naive, central memory and regulatory TCRB repertoires appeared to be more similar among patients than among healthy donors. Shorter templates might be favored by PCR, yet because patient and control samples were amplified and corrected together, any such skew would affect both groups equally.

This TCR came from a man younger than 45 with type 1 diabetes. The chain joins TRBV2 to TRBJ2-7; TRBD1 is a possible D gene, resting on 5 matching bases. The source material was central memory CD4+ T cells from blood. The CDR3 protein is CASTWGRRSSYEQYF. The base sequence is TGTGCCAGCACCTGGGGCAGAAGAAGCTCCTACGAGCAGTACTTC.